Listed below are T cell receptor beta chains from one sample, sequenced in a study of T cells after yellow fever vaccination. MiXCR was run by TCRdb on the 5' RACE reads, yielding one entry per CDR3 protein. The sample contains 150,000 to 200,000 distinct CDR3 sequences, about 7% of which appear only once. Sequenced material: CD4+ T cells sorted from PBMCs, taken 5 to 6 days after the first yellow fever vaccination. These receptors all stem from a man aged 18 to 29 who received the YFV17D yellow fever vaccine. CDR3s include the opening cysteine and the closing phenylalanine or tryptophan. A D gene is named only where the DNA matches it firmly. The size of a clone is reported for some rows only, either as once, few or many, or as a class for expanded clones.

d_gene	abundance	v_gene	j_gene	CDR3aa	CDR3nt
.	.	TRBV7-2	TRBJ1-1	CASSRLRATEAFF	TGTGCCAGCAGCCGACTCAGGGCCACTGAAGCTTTCTTT
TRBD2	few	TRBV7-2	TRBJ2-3	CASTPPGGGSTDTQYF	TGTGCCAGCACCCCCCCGGGCGGGGGTAGCACAGATACGCAGTATTTT
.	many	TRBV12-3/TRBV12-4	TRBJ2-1	CASAGQTLNEQFF	TGTGCCAGCGCGGGACAGACCCTGAATGAGCAGTTCTTC
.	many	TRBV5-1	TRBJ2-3	CASSLEDTDTQYF	TGCGCCAGCAGCTTAGAAGACACAGATACGCAGTATTTT
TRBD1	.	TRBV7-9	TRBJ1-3	CASSLTTGGVGNTIYF	TGTGCCAGCAGCTTAACAACAGGGGGCGTTGGAAACACCATATATTTT
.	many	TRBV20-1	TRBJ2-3	CSGKDSTDTQYF	TGCAGTGGGAAGGATAGCACAGATACGCAGTATTTT
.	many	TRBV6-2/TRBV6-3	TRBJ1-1	CASSRGYGTEAFF	TGTGCCAGCAGTAGGGGGTATGGCACTGAAGCTTTCTTT
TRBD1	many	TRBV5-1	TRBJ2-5	CASKPTGGEETQYF	TGCGCCAGCAAACCGACAGGGGGCGAAGAGACCCAGTACTTC
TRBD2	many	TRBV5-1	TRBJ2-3	CASSLFPSGGTDTQYF	TGCGCCAGCAGCTTGTTCCCTAGCGGGGGCACAGATACGCAGTATTTT
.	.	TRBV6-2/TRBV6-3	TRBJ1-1	CASSFPQDGAEAFF	TGTGCCAGCAGTTTCCCACAAGACGGAGCTGAAGCTTTCTTT
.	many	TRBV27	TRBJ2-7	CASSFTPRGGQYF	TGTGCCAGCAGTTTCACCCCCAGGGGCGGGCAGTACTTC
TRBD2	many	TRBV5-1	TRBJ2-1	CASAKGLAMNEQFF	TGCGCCAGCGCCAAGGGACTAGCTATGAATGAGCAGTTCTTC
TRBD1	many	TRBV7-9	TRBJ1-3	CASSSTGGASGNTIYF	TGTGCCAGCAGCTCGACAGGGGGCGCGTCGGGAAACACCATATATTTT
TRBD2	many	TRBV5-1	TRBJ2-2	CASSFRGGPNTGELFF	TGCGCCAGCAGCTTCCGGGGGGGTCCGAACACCGGGGAGCTGTTTTTT
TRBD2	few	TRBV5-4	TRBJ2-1	CASSSQTGGAYNEQFF	TGTGCCAGCAGCTCCCAAACCGGGGGGGCTTACAATGAGCAGTTCTTC
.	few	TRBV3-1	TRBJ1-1	CASSQDPGVTEAFF	TGTGCCAGCAGCCAAGATCCAGGGGTCACTGAAGCTTTCTTT
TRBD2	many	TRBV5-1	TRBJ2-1	CASSLLSGTSAYNEQFF	TGCGCCAGCAGCCTGTTATCCGGGACTAGCGCCTACAATGAGCAGTTCTTC
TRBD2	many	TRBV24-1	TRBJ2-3	CATSDARTSGGVGDTQYF	TGTGCCACCAGTGATGCGCGAACTAGCGGGGGGGTTGGAGATACGCAGTATTTT
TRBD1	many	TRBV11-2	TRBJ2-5	CASSSSDRGAQYF	TGTGCCAGCAGCTCTTCGGACAGGGGTGCCCAGTACTTC
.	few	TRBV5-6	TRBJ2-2	CASSLVPGDWVGELFF	TGTGCCAGCAGCTTGGTGCCAGGGGATTGGGTCGGGGAGCTGTTTTTT
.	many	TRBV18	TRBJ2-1	CASSPPGGRVENEQFF	TGTGCCAGCTCACCACCGGGGGGCCGAGTAGAAAATGAGCAGTTCTTC
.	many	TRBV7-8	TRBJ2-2	CASSPRPNEELFF	TGTGCCAGCAGCCCCCGACCGAACGAGGAGCTGTTTTTT
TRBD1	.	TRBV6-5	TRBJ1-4	CASSWTGGPTNEKLFF	TGTGCCAGCAGTTGGACAGGGGGCCCAACTAATGAAAAACTGTTTTTT
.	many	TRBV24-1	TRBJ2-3	CATSNPIGREVDTQYF	TGTGCCACCAGTAACCCAATCGGCAGGGAAGTCGATACGCAGTATTTT
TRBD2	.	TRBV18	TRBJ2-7	CASSLHSGGGNEQYF	TGTGCCAGCTCGCTCCATAGCGGGGGGGGAAACGAGCAGTACTTC
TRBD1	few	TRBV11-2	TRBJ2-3	CASSLEGGLKVDTQYF	TGTGCCAGCAGCTTAGAAGGGGGCCTCAAGGTGGATACGCAGTATTTT
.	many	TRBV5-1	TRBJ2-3	CASSRDSFTDTQYF	TGCGCCAGCTCGCGGGACTCCTTCACAGATACGCAGTATTTT
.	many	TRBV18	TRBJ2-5	CASSSGFQETQYF	TGTGCCAGCTCATCGGGCTTTCAAGAGACCCAGTACTTC
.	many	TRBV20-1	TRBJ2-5	CSAVGPLLGQETQYF	TGCAGTGCAGTAGGACCCCTCTTGGGCCAAGAGACCCAGTACTTC
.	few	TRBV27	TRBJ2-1	CASSPRRGHEQFF	TGTGCCAGCAGTCCCCGACGGGGCCATGAGCAGTTCTTC
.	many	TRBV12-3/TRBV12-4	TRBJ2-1	CASSFRGADNEQFF	TGTGCCAGCAGTTTCAGGGGGGCGGACAATGAGCAGTTCTTC
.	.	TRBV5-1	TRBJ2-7	CASSLALAIAYEQYF	TGCGCCAGCAGCTTGGCTCTTGCCATAGCCTACGAGCAGTACTTC
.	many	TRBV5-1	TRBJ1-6	CASSLGTGSANSPLHF	TGCGCCAGCAGCTTGGGAACAGGGAGCGCTAATTCACCCCTCCACTTT
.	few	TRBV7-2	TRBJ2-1	CASSLHSFHEQFF	TGTGCCAGCAGCCTACACTCGTTCCATGAGCAGTTCTTC
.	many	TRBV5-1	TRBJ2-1	CASSPAPNYNEQFF	TGCGCCAGCAGTCCAGCGCCCAATTACAATGAGCAGTTCTTC
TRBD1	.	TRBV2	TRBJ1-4	CASKREGQPNEKLFF	TGTGCCAGCAAGAGAGAGGGACAGCCTAATGAAAAACTGTTTTTT
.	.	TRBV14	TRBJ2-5	CASSQDRTVLQETQYF	TGTGCCAGCAGCCAGGACCGGACAGTCCTTCAAGAGACCCAGTACTTC
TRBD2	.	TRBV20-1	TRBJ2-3	CSATQRGQTDTQYF	TGCAGTGCTACTCAGCGGGGGCAAACAGATACGCAGTATTTT
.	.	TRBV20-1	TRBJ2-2	CSARDRTKVTGELFF	TGCAGTGCTAGAGATAGGACTAAAGTCACCGGGGAGCTGTTTTTT